The T cell receptor beta chain under discussion was sequenced for a study of chemoradiotherapy in HPV16-positive cancers. Sequencing used immunoSEQ multiplex PCR; TCRdb keeps in-frame clones, though not all of them. This sample carries tens of thousands of clones, about nine tenths of them seen once, and the ten largest clones take around 3.8%. The specimen comprised blood, sampled from a patient who underwent chemoradiotherapy. The origin of this receptor is a human donor with HPV-associated anogenital cancer.

For the CDR3, the DNA is TGCGCCAGCAGCCGTTGGGACCCCGACTACGAGCAGTACTTC. Encoded protein: CASSRWDPDYEQYF. The rearrangement links TRBV4-1 to TRBJ2-7; D is perhaps TRBD1 or TRBD2 (5 bases each). Germline-derived CDR1 and CDR2 are MGHRA and YSYEKL. The V end lost 4 bases, the J end lost 3 bases, and 13 bases lay between the germline ends. The CDR3 extends over 14 amino acids.